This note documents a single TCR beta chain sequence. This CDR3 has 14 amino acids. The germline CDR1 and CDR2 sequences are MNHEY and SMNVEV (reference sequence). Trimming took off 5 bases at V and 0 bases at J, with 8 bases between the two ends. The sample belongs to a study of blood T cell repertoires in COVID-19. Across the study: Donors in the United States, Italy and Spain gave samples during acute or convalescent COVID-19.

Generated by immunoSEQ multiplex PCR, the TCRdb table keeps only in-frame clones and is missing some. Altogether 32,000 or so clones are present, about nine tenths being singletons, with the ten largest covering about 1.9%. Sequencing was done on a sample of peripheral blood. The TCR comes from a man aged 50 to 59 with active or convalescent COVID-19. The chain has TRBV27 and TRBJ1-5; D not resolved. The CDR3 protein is CASSKTFSNQPQHF. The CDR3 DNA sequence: TGTGCCAGCAGTAAGACATTTAGCAATCAGCCCCAGCATTTT.